Here is one TCR beta chain with its context. What it binds is unknown. The CDR3 has 12 residues. The V and J ends lost 3 bases and 2 bases respectively, with 8 bases between them. Germline V lookup: CDR1 GTSNPN, CDR2 SVGIG (reference sequence). Described treatment: oral pan-JAK inhibitor, 5-10 mg twice daily. Lesional scalp punch biopsies and peripheral blood came from alopecia areata patients. These data are taken from a study of CD8+ T cells in alopecia areata. Study-wide findings and caveats: Expanded CD8+ clones among the top 100, as well as scalp clonality, were significantly decreased by tofacitinib.

Sequencing used cDNA as its template, made by extracting RNA and reverse transcribing it. Using immunoSEQ multiplex PCR, the repertoire was profiled, and TCRdb retains in-frame clones only, with some absent. The sample comprises around 190,000 clones, roughly 60% of which are singletons, and approximately 1% rests with the top ten. Material: CD4+ T cells sorted from blood, obtained at week 24, from a patient treated with tofacitinib. The gene calls are TRBV30 and TRBJ2-7, with D possibly being TRBD1 or TRBD2 (6 bases each). The TCR originated in a human donor with alopecia areata. The CDR3 here is CAWRGGTYEQYF. CDR3 nucleotide sequence: TGTGCCTGGAGAGGGGGGACCTACGAGCAGTACTTC. Combining the CDR3 with reference TRBV30 and TRBJ2-7 gives the whole variable domain SQTIHQWPATLVQPVGSPLSLECTVEGTSNPNLYWYRQAAGRGLQLLFYSVGIGQISSEVPQNLSASRPQDRQFILSSKKLLLSDSGFYLCAWRGGTYEQYFGPGTRLTVT.